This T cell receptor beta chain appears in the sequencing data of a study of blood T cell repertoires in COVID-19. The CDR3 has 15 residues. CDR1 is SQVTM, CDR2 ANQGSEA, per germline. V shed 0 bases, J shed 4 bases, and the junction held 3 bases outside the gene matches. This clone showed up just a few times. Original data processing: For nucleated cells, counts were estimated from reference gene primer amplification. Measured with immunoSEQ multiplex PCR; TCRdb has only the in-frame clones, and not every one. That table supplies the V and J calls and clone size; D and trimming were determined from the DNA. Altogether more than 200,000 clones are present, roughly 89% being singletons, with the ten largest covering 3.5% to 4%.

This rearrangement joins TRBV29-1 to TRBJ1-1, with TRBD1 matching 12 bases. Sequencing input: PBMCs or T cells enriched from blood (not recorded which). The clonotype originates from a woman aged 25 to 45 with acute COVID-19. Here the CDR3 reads CSVEDGTGGSTEAFF. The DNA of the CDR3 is TGCAGCGTTGAAGACGGGACAGGGGGCTCCACTGAAGCTTTCTTT.